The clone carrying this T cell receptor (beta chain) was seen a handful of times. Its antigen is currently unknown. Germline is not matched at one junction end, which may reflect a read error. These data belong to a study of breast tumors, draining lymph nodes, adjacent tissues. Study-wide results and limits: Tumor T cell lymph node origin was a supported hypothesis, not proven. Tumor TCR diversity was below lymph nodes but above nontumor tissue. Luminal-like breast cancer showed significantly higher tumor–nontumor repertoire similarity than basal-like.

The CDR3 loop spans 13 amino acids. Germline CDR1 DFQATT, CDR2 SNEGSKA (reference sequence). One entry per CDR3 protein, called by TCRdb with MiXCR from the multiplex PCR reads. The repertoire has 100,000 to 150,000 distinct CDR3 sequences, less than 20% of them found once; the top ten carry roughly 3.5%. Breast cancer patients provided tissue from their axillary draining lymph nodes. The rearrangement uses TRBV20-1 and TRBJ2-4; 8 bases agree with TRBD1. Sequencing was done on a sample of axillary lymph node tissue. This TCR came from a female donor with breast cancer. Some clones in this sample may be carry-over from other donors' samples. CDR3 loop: CSARDRGVSIQYF. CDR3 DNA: TGCAGTGCCAGAGACAGGGGAGTAAGCATTCAGTACTTC.